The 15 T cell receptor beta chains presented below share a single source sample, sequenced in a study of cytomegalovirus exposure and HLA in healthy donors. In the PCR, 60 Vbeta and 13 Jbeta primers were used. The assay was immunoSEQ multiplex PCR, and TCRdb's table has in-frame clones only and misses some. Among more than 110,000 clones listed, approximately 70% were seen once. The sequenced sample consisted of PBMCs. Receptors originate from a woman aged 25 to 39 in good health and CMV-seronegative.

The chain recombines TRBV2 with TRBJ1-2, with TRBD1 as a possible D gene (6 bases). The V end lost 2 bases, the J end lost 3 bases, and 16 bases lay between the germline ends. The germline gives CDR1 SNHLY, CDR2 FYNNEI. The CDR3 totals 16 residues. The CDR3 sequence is CASSEWDTQAHYGYTF. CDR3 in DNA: TGTGCCAGCAGTGAATGGGACACCCAGGCCCACTATGGCTACACCTTC.

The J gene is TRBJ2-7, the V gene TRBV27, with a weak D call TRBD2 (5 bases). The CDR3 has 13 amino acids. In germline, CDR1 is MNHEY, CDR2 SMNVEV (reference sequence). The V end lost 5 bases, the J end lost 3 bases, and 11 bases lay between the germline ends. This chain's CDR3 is CASSPMGDYEQYF. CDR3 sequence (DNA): TGTGCCAGCAGTCCCATGGGAGACTACGAGCAGTACTTC.

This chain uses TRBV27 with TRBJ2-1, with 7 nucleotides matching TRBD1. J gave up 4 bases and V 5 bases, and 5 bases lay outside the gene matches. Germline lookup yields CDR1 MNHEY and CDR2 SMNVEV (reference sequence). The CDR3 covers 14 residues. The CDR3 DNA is TGTGCCAGCAGTCCTGACAGGGCTTACAATGAGCAGTTCTTC. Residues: CASSPDRAYNEQFF.

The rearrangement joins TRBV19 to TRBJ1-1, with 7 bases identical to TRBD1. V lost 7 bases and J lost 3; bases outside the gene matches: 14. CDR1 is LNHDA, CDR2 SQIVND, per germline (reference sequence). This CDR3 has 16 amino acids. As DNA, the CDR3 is TGTGCCAGTAAGTCGTCAGGGGGGAAAATGGACACTGAAGCTTTCTTT. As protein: CASKSSGGKMDTEAFF.

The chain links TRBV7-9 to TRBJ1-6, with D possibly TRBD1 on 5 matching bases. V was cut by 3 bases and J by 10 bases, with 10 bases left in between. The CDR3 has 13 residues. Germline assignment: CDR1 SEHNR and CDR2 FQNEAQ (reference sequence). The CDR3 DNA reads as TGTGCCAGCAGCTTGACACAGGAATCACCCCTCCACTTT. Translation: CASSLTQESPLHF.

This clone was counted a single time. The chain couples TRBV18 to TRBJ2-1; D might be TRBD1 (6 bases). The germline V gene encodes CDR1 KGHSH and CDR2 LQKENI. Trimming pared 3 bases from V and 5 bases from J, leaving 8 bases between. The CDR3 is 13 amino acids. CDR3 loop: CASSPSGDNEQFF. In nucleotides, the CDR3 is TGTGCCAGCTCACCGTCAGGGGACAATGAGCAGTTCTTC.

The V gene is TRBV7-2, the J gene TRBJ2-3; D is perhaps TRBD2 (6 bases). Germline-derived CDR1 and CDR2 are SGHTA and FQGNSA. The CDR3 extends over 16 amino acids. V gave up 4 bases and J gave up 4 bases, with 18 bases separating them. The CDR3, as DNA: TGTGCCAGCAGCTCGATTGTCGGGAGTCCCCCAGATACGCAGTATTTT. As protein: CASSSIVGSPPDTQYF.

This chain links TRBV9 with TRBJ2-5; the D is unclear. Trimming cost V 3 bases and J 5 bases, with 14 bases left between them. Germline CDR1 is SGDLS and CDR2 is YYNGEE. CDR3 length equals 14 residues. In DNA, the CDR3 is TGTGCCAGCAGCGGCTGGGCCCTCCCCGAGACCCAGTACTTC. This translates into CASSGWALPETQYF.

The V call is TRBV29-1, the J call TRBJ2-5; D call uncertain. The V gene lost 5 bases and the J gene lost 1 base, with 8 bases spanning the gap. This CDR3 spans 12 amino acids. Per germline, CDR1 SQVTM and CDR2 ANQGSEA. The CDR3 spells CSVRQFQETQYF. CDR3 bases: TGCAGCGTTAGACAATTCCAAGAGACCCAGTACTTC.

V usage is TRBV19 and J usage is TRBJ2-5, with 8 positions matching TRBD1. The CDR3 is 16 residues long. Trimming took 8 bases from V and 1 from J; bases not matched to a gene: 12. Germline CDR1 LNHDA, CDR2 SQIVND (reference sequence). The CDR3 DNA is TGTGCCAGTGCCCGGGGGCAGGGGGCCTCCCAAGAGACCCAGTACTTC. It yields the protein CASARGQGASQETQYF.

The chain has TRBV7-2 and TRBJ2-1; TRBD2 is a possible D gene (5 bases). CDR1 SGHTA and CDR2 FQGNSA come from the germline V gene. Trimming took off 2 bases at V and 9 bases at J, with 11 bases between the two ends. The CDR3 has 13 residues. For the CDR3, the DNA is TGTGCCAGCAGCTTATATCCTAGCCGTGAGCAGTTCTTC. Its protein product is CASSLYPSREQFF.

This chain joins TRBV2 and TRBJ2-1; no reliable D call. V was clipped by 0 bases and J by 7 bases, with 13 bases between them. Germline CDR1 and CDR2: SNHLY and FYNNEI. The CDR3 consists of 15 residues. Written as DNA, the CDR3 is TGTGCCAGCAGTGAAGCCCAACCGGGTTTTAATGAGCAGTTCTTC. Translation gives CASSEAQPGFNEQFF. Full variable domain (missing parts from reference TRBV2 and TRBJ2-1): EPEVTQTPSHQVTQMGQEVILRCVPISNHLYFYWYRQILGQKVEFLVSFYNNEISEKSEIFDDQFSVERPDGSNFTLKIRSTKLEDSAMYFCASSEAQPGFNEQFFGPGTRLTVL.

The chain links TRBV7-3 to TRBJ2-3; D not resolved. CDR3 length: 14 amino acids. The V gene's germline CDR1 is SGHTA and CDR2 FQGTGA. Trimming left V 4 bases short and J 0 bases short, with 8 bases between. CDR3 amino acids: CASSSQTSTDTQYF. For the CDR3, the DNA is TGTGCCAGCAGCTCCCAAACTAGCACAGATACGCAGTATTTT.

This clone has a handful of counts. The CDR3 loop is CASSLAQYNEQFF. The DNA of the CDR3 is TGTGCCAGCAGCTTGGCCCAATACAATGAGCAGTTCTTC. The genes are TRBV7-3 and TRBJ2-1; D is undetermined. The CDR3 is 13 amino acids. The V gene lost 3 bases and the J gene lost 4 bases, with 7 bases spanning the gap. Germline-derived CDR1 and CDR2 are SGHTA and FQGTGA.

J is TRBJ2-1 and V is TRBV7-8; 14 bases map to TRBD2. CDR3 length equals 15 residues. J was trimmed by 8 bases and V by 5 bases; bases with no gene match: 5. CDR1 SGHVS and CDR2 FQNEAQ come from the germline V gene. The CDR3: CASSAGLAGVHEQFF. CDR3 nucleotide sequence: TGTGCCAGCAGCGCGGGACTAGCGGGAGTCCATGAGCAGTTCTTC. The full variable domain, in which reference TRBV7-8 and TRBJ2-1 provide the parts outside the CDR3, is GAGVSQSPRYKVAKRGQDVALRCDPISGHVSLFWYQQALGQGPEFLTYFQNEAQLDKSGLPSDRFFAERPEGSVSTLKIQRTQQEDSAVYLCASSAGLAGVHEQFFGPGTRLTVL.